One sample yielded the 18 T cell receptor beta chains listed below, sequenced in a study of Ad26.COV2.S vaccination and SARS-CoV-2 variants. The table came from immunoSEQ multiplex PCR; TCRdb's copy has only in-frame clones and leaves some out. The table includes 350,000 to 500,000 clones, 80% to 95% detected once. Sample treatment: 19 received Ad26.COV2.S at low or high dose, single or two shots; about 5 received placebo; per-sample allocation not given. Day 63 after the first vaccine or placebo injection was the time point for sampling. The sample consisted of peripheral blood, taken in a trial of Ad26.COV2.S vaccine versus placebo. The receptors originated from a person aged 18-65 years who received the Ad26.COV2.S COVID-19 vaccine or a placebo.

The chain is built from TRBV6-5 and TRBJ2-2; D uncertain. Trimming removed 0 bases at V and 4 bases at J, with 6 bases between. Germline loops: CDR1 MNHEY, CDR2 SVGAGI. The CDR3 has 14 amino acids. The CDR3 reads CASSYSGSTGELFF. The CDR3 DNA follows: TGTGCCAGCAGTTACTCCGGAAGCACCGGGGAGCTGTTTTTT.

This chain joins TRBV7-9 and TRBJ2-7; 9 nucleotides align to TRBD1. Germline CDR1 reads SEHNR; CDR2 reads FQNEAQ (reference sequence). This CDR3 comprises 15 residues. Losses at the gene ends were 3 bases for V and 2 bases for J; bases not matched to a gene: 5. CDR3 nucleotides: TGTGCCAGCAGCTTCGGGGACAGGGACACCTACGAGCAGTACTTC. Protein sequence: CASSFGDRDTYEQYF.

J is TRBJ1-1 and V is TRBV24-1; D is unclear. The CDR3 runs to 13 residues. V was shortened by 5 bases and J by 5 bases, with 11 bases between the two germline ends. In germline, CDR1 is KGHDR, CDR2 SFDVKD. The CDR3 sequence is CATSATGNTEAFF. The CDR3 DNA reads TGTGCCACCAGTGCTACGGGTAATACTGAAGCTTTCTTT.

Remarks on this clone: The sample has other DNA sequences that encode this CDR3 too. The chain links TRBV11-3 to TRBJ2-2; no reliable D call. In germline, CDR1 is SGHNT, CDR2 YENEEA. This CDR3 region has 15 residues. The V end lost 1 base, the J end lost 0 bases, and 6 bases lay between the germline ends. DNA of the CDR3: TGTGCCAGCAGCTTAGTGGGGACGAACACCGGGGAGCTGTTTTTT. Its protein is CASSLVGTNTGELFF.

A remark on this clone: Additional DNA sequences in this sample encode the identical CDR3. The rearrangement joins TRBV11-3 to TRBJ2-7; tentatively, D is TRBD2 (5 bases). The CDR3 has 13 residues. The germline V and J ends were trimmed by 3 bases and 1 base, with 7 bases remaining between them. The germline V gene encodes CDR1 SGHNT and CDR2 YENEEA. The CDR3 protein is CASSLRGSYEQYF. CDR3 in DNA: TGTGCCAGCAGCTTGAGAGGGTCCTACGAGCAGTACTTC. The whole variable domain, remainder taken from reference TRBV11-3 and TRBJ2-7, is EAGVVQSPRYKIIEKKQPVAFWCNPISGHNTLYWYLQNLGQGPELLIRYENEEAVDDSQLPKDRFSAERLKGVDSTLKIQPAELGDSAVYLCASSLRGSYEQYFGPGTRLTVT.

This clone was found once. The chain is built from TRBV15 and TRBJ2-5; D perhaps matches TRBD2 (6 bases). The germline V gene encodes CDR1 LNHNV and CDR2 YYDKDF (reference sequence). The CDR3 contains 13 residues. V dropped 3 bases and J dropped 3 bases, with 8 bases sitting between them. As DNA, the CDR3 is TGTGCCACCAGCAGCTGGGGGGAAGAGACCCAGTACTTC. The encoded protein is CATSSWGEETQYF.

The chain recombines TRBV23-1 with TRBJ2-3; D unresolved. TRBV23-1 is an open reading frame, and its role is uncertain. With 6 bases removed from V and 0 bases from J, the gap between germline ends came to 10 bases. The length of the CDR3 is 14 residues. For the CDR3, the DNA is TGCGCCAGCAGCCCAACTGACAGCACAGATACGCAGTATTTT. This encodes CASSPTDSTDTQYF.

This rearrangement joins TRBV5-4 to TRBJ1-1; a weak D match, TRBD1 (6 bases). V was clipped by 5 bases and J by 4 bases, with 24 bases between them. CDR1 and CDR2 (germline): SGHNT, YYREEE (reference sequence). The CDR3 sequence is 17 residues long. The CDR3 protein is CASSLPHMRGAPTEAFF. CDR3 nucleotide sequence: TGTGCCAGCAGTTTACCCCATATGCGGGGGGCGCCCACTGAAGCTTTCTTT. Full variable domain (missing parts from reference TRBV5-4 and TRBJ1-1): ETGVTQSPTHLIKTRGQQVTLRCSSQSGHNTVSWYQQALGQGPQFIFQYYREEENGRGNFPPRFSGLQFPNYSSELNVNALELDDSALYLCASSLPHMRGAPTEAFFGQGTRLTVV.

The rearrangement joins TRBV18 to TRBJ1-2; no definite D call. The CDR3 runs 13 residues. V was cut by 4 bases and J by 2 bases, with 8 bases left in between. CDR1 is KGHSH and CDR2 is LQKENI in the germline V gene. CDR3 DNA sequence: TGTGCCAGCTCACAGGGATCCAACTATGGCTACACCTTC. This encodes CASSQGSNYGYTF.

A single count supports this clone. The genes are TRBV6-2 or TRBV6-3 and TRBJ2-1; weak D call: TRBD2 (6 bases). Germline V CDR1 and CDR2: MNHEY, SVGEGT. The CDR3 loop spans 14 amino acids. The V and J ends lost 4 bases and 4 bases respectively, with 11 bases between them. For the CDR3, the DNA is TGTGCCAGCAGTTCTGCGGGGATATACAATGAGCAGTTCTTC. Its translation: CASSSAGIYNEQFF.

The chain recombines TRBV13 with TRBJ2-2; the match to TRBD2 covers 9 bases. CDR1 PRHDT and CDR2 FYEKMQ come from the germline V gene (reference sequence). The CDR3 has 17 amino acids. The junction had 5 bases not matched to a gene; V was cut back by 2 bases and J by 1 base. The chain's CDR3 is CASSLHRTSENTGELFF. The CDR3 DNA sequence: TGTGCCAGCAGCTTACACCGGACTAGCGAGAACACCGGGGAGCTGTTTTTT. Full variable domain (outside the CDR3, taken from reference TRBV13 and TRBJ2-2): AAGVIQSPRHLIKEKRETATLKCYPIPRHDTVYWYQQGPGQDPQFLISFYEKMQSDKGSIPDRFSAQQFSDYHSELNMSSLELGDSALYFCASSLHRTSENTGELFFGEGSRLTVL.

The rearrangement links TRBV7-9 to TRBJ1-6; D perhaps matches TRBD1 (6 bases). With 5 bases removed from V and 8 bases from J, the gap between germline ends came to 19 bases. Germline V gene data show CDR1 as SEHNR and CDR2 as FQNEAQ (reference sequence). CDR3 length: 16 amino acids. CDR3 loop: CASSHAKGGVDSPLHF. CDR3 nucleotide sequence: TGTGCCAGCAGCCACGCAAAGGGGGGGGTGGATTCACCCCTCCACTTT.

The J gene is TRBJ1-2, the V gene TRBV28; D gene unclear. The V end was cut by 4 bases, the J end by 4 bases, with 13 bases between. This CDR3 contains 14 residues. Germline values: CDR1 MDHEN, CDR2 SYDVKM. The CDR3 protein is CASSSLRRSYGYTF. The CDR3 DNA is TGTGCCAGCAGTTCCCTTCGGAGGAGCTATGGCTACACCTTC.

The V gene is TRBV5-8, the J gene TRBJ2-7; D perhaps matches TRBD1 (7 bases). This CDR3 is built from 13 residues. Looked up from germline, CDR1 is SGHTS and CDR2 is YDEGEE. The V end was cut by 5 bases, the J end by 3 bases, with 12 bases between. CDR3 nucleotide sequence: TGTGCCAGCAGTGCAGGGGGGCGCTACGAGCAGTACTTC. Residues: CASSAGGRYEQYF.

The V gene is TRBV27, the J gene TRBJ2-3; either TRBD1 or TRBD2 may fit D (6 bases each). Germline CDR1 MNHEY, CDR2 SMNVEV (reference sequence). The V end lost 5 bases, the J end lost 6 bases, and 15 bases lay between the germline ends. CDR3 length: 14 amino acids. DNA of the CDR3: TGTGCCAGCAGTCACCTCCGGGGGCCCGATACGCAGTATTTT. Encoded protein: CASSHLRGPDTQYF.

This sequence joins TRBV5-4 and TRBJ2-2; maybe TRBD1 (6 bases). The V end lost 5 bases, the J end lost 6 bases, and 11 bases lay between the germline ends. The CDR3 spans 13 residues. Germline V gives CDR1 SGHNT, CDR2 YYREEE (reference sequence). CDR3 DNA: TGTGCCAGCAGGTCAGGGGTGCCCGGGGAGCTGTTTTTT. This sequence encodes CASRSGVPGELFF.

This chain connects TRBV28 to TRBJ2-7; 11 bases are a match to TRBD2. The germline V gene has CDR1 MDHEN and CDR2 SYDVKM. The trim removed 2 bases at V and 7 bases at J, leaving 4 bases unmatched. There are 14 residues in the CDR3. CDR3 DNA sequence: TGTGCCAGCAGTTTAGTAGCGGGGGGGAGGGAGCAGTACTTC. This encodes CASSLVAGGREQYF.

Here the CDR3 reads CSVAIQGKGHEQYF. CDR3 bases: TGCAGCGTGGCCATACAGGGAAAGGGCCACGAGCAGTACTTC. The chain carries TRBV29-1 and TRBJ2-7, with D possibly matching TRBD1 (6 bases). V was clipped by 6 bases and J by 5 bases, with 20 bases between them. The CDR3 length is 14 residues. The germline V gene encodes CDR1 SQVTM and CDR2 ANQGSEA.